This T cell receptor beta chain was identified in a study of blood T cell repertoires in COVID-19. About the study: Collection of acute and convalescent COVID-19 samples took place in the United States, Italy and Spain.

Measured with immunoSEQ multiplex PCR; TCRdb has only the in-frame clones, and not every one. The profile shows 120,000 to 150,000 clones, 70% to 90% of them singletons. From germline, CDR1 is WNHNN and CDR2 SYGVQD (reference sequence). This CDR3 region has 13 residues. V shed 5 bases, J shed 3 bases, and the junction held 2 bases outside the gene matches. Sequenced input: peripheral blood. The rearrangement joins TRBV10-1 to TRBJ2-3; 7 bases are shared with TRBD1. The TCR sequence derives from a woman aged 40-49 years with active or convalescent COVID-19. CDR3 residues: CASSRDRTDTQYF. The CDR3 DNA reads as TGCGCCAGCAGTCGGGACAGAACAGATACGCAGTATTTT.